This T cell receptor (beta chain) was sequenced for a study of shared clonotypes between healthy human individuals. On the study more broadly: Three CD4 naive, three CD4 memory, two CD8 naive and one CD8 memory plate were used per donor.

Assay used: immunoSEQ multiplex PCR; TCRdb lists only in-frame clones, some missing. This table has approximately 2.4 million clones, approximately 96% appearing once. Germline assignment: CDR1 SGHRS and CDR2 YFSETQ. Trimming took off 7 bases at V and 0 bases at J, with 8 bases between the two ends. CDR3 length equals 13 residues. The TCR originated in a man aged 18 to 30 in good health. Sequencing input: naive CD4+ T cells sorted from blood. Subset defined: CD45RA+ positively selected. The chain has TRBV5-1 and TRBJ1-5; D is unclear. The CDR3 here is CASADYSNQPQHF. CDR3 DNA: TGCGCCAGCGCCGATTATAGCAATCAGCCCCAGCATTTT. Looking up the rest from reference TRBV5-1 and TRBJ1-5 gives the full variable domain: KAGVTQTPRYLIKTRGQQVTLSCSPISGHRSVSWYQQTPGQGLQFLFEYFSETQRNKGNFPGRFSGRQFSNSRSEMNVSTLELGDSALYLCASADYSNQPQHFGDGTRLSIL.